These 19 T cell receptor beta chains came from one sample sequenced in a study of T cell repertoires in cytomegalovirus infection. A single record per CDR3 protein comes from TCRdb applying MiXCR to the reads. The data hold over 300,000 distinct CDR3 sequences, with about 17% observed a single time. The sample was PBMCs. The receptor set was obtained from a human donor in good health (CMV status not recorded). Some clones in this sample may be carry-over from other donors' samples.

Only a few counts were recorded for this clonotype. The chain uses TRBV5-6 and TRBJ2-7; D uncertain. Germline CDR1 is SGHDT and CDR2 is YYEEEE. Trimming pared 1 base from V and 0 bases from J, leaving 11 bases between. The CDR3 length is 15 residues. CDR3 loop: CASSLFQMNSYEQYF. The CDR3 DNA follows: TGTGCCAGCAGCTTGTTCCAGATGAACTCCTACGAGCAGTACTTC.

This clonotype has more than one count but fewer than ten. This chain connects TRBV19 to TRBJ2-1; D uncertain. V lost 1 base to trimming and J lost 0 bases, with 13 bases between them. Germline loops: CDR1 LNHDA, CDR2 SQIVND (reference sequence). The CDR3 spans 17 residues. The CDR3 here is CASSIVPSLISYNEQFF. The CDR3 nucleotides are TGTGCCAGTAGTATAGTCCCTTCGCTAATCTCCTACAATGAGCAGTTCTTC.

V is TRBV4-3 and J is TRBJ2-2; no reliable D call. The V end lost 4 bases, the J end lost 6 bases, and 30 bases lay between the germline ends. Germline V gene data show CDR1 as LGHNA and CDR2 as YSLEER. This CDR3 comprises 20 residues. The DNA for the CDR3 is TGCGCCAGCAGCCTAGATCGTCCTTGGGGATCGCCCCTACACCCCGGGGAGCTGTTTTTT. It encodes CASSLDRPWGSPLHPGELFF.

In its sample, this clonotype was seen a few times. CDR3 DNA: TGTGCCAGCAGTTATCCCGGGACAGGGGACACTGAAGCTTTCTTT. Translation: CASSYPGTGDTEAFF. V usage is TRBV6-2 or TRBV6-3 and J usage is TRBJ1-1; TRBD1 matches 10 bases. The junction had 4 bases not matched to a gene; V was cut back by 3 bases and J by 3 bases. CDR1 and CDR2 (germline): MNHEY, SVGEGT. The CDR3 is 15 residues long.

In its sample, this clonotype was seen a few times. The chain uses TRBV20-1 and TRBJ1-4; no firm D call. The V and J ends lost 3 bases and 8 bases respectively, with 7 bases between them. Looked up from germline, CDR1 is DFQATT and CDR2 is SNEGSKA (reference sequence). CDR3 size: 11 residues. The CDR3 sequence: CSARVGEKLFF. CDR3 coding DNA: TGCAGTGCTAGGGTGGGAGAAAAACTGTTTTTT.

This clonotype appeared many times. The V gene is TRBV6-1, the J gene TRBJ1-1; D gene uncertain. V gave up 6 bases and J gave up 7 bases, with 12 bases separating them. CDR3 length: 12 residues. Germline V gene lookup returns CDR1 MNHNS and CDR2 SASEGT. CDR3 loop: CASSPGGLEAFF. CDR3 DNA: TGTGCCAGCAGCCCCGGAGGGCTTGAAGCTTTCTTT.

This clonotype came up many times. The chain carries TRBV5-6 and TRBJ2-2; D unresolved. Germline V lookup: CDR1 SGHDT, CDR2 YYEEEE. The CDR3 has 16 residues. Trimming pared 2 bases from V and 2 bases from J, leaving 13 bases between. The CDR3 sequence: CASSLGLALNTGELFF. DNA for the CDR3: TGTGCCAGCAGCTTAGGGTTGGCCCTCAACACCGGGGAGCTGTTTTTT.

The chain combines TRBV5-4 with TRBJ2-1, with D perhaps TRBD2 (6 bases). Germline assignment: CDR1 SGHNT and CDR2 YYREEE (reference sequence). The CDR3 has 14 amino acids. Trimming took off 4 bases at V and 5 bases at J, with 13 bases between the two ends. Written as DNA, the CDR3 is TGTGCCAGCAGCCCCGGGAGCCCTAACAATGAGCAGTTCTTC. Translating it yields CASSPGSPNNEQFF.

This clonotype was observed many times. CDR3 nucleotides: TGTGCCAGCAGCTACGACAGGGATGGGACCCAGTACTTC. As protein: CASSYDRDGTQYF. V usage is TRBV5-6 and J usage is TRBJ2-5; 7 bases match TRBD1. Germline V gives CDR1 SGHDT, CDR2 YYEEEE. Trimming at V came to 3 bases and at J to 7 bases, leaving 6 bases not matched to a gene. This CDR3 is 13 amino acids long.

The chain recombines TRBV20-1 with TRBJ1-4; TRBD1 is a possible D gene (5 bases). The germline V and J ends were trimmed by 2 bases and 0 bases, with 10 bases remaining between them. The CDR3 covers 15 residues. Germline CDR1 reads DFQATT; CDR2 reads SNEGSKA (reference sequence). The CDR3 DNA sequence: TGCAGTGCTAGACGCGTAGGGGCAACTAATGAAAAACTGTTTTTT. This gives the protein CSARRVGATNEKLFF.

This clonotype has at least ten counts. The CDR3 reads CASSTYQGAGTEAFF. The CDR3, as DNA: TGTGCCAGCAGTACCTACCAGGGGGCAGGTACTGAAGCTTTCTTT. The V call is TRBV7-2, the J call TRBJ1-1, with 8 bases aligning to TRBD1. CDR3 length equals 15 residues. V dropped 6 bases and J dropped 5; count of bases not matched to a gene: 11. Looked up from germline, CDR1 is SGHTA and CDR2 is FQGNSA.

Comment on this clonotype: Just one base apart from a much larger clone, this may be a read error. The rearrangement joins TRBV6-1 to TRBJ2-3; tentative D call: TRBD1 (5 bases). The CDR3 is made up of 15 amino acids. Germline lookup yields CDR1 MNHNS and CDR2 SASEGT. The CDR3 is CAGSERDRSTDTQYF. The CDR3 coding sequence is TGTGCCGGCAGTGAAAGAGACAGAAGTACAGATACGCAGTATTTT.

This clonotype was observed a few times. This sequence joins TRBV29-1 and TRBJ2-7, with TRBD2 identical over 12 bases. The V gene's germline CDR1 is SQVTM and CDR2 ANQGSEA. The CDR3 runs to 15 residues. The J segment lost 7 bases and the V segment lost 0 bases, leaving 7 bases of the junction unmatched. The DNA of the CDR3 is TGCAGCGTTGAAGAGAGTCTAGCGGGGGGGGTTGAGCAGTACTTC. This gives the protein CSVEESLAGGVEQYF.

This clonotype was found many times. The V and J genes are TRBV7-9 and TRBJ2-1; TRBD1 might be the D (6 bases). Germline CDR1 and CDR2: SEHNR and FQNEAQ (reference sequence). Trimming shortened V by 3 bases and J by 6 bases, and 12 bases separated the two germline ends. The CDR3 is 14 residues long. The CDR3 sequence is CASSFQGTFNEQFF. The CDR3 coding sequence is TGTGCCAGCAGCTTCCAGGGGACGTTCAATGAGCAGTTCTTC.

This rearrangement joins TRBV28 to TRBJ2-7; 9 nucleotides align to TRBD2. The V gene's germline CDR1 is MDHEN and CDR2 SYDVKM. The CDR3 is 15 residues long. The V segment lost 6 bases and the J segment 0 bases; nucleotides outside the gene matches: 6. The CDR3 region has the DNA TGTGCCAGCAGGCAAGCGGGGGGACCCTCCTACGAGCAGTACTTC. Its translation is CASRQAGGPSYEQYF.

The gene calls are TRBV25-1 and TRBJ1-5; D possibly corresponds to TRBD1 (6 bases). V dropped 7 bases and J dropped 0 bases, with 19 bases sitting between them. Per germline, CDR1 MGHDK and CDR2 SYGVNS. CDR3 length equals 17 residues. The DNA for the CDR3 is TGTGCCAGCACCATGCCGTACGAGGGGGGTAGCAATCAGCCCCAGCATTTT. It codes for CASTMPYEGGSNQPQHF.

V usage is TRBV19 and J usage is TRBJ1-3; D is undetermined. Per the germline V gene, CDR1 is LNHDA and CDR2 is SQIVND (reference sequence). Trimming stripped 3 bases from V and 2 bases from J, with 14 bases between. The CDR3 is made up of 16 amino acids. The CDR3 loop is CASSMIPRTPGNTIYF. For the CDR3, the DNA is TGTGCCAGTAGTATGATCCCCCGGACGCCTGGAAACACCATATATTTT.

CDR3 loop: CASSLVRLNTEAFF. CDR3 in DNA: TGTGCCAGCAGCTTAGTACGGCTGAACACTGAAGCTTTCTTT. The rearrangement joins TRBV7-8 to TRBJ1-1; D remains unclear. Trimming stripped 1 base from V and 0 bases from J, with 6 bases between. This CDR3 contains 14 residues. From germline, CDR1 is SGHVS and CDR2 FQNEAQ.

This clonotype was recorded a few times. The rearrangement links TRBV7-2 to TRBJ1-1; a possible D gene is TRBD1 (6 bases). Germline-derived CDR1 and CDR2 are SGHTA and FQGNSA. This CDR3 has 16 residues. V shed 5 bases and J shed 6 bases, with 22 bases lying between them. CDR3 in amino acids: CASSPPTRDTSSEAFF. The CDR3 DNA reads as TGTGCCAGCAGCCCGCCAACCCGGGACACTTCCTCTGAAGCTTTCTTT.